The sequence of this T cell receptor beta chain was determined in a study of T cells after yellow fever vaccination. Looking at the study overall: Where fractions had low cell numbers, libraries were prepared from them with the SMART-Seq v4 Ultra Low Input RNA kit. Study results and limitations: Overlap between CD4 and CD8 compartments was detected for a small share of clonotypes. Subsequent booster samples again held most clones from primary vaccination (96% CD4, nearly 90% CD8). The study noted that FACS-sorted repertoires could contain abundant clonotypes contaminating from the bulk population.

TCRdb processed the 5' RACE reads anew with MiXCR; each CDR3 protein has one entry. This sample has more than 300,000 distinct CDR3 sequences, with around 6.8% found just once. The length of the CDR3 is 12 residues. Trimming cost V 2 bases and J 6 bases, with 5 bases left between them. The V gene's germline CDR1 is SGHTA and CDR2 FQGNSA. In its sample, this clonotype was seen a few times. Its cognate antigen is unknown. This specimen consisted of PBMCs, obtained 45 days after the first yellow fever vaccination. This TCR derives from a young man who received the YFV17D yellow fever vaccine. This sequence joins TRBV7-2 and TRBJ2-1; no definite D call. The CDR3 bases are TGTGCCAGCAGCTTACTGACCAATGAGCAGTTCTTC. Translating gives CASSLLTNEQFF.